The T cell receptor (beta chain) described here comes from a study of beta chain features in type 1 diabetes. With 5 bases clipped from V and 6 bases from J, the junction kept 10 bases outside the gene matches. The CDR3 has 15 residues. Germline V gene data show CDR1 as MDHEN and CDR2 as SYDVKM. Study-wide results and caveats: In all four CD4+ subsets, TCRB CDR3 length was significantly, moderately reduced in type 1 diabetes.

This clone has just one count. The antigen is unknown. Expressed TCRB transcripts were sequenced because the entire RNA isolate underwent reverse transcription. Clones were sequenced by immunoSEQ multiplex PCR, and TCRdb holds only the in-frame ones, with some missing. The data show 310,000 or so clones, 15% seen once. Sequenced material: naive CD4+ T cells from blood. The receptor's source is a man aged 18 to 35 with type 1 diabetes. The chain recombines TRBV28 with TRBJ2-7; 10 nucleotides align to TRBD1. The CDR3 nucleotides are TGTGCCAGCAGTCCTGGCGGACAGGGGGTCATCGAGCAGTACTTC. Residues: CASSPGGQGVIEQYF.